Given below is one T cell receptor beta chain in context. Its antigen is undetermined. This entry belongs to a study of T cells after yellow fever vaccination. For the study at large: The fractions with low cell numbers were processed using SMART-Seq v4 Ultra Low Input. Study results and caveats: Most primary-vaccination clones reappeared after the booster (just under 98% CD4, approximately 88% CD8). Contamination by abundant bulk-population clonotypes could be present in FACS-sorted repertoires.

The V end lost 3 bases, the J end lost 8 bases, and 14 bases lay between the germline ends. The CDR3 is made up of 14 amino acids. Germline V gene sequence: CDR1 SEHNR, CDR2 FQNEAQ (reference sequence). Generation of TCR cDNA used 5'RACE template switching (which added a universal primer site and UMIs). Each CDR3 protein is one row after TCRdb ran MiXCR on the 5' RACE reads. The sample consists of under 400,000 distinct CDR3 sequences, around 12% of them appearing once. The clonotype comes from a man aged 18 to 35 who received the YFV17D yellow fever vaccine. The sample in question was CD4+ T cells sorted from PBMCs, obtained 15 days after the yellow fever booster vaccination. This chain uses TRBV7-9 with TRBJ2-1, with TRBD1 as a possible D gene (6 bases). CDR3 region: CASSFVGAGYEQFF. Here the CDR3 DNA reads TGTGCCAGCAGCTTCGTGGGGGCAGGGTATGAGCAGTTCTTC.